This TCR beta chain is from a study of cytomegalovirus exposure and HLA in healthy donors. Study-level points and caveats: From TCR beta sequences, most subjects' HLA-A and HLA-B alleles were reportedly predicted accurately. A later analysis found that most CMV-associated TCR beta chains appeared HLA-restricted.

PCR used 60 Vbeta primers and 13 Jbeta primers. Assay: immunoSEQ multiplex PCR; the TCRdb copy retains only in-frame clones and omits some. The sample shows some 110,000 clones, approximately 72% of them seen only once. The germline gives CDR1 ENHRY, CDR2 SYGVKD. The junction had 8 bases not matched to a gene; V was cut back by 0 bases and J by 7 bases. This CDR3 is 18 amino acids long. This cohort consisted of healthy bone marrow donors. As concerns this clone: Its antigen remains unidentified.

Sequencing input: PBMCs. This sequence joins TRBV10-3 and TRBJ2-1; the match to TRBD2 covers 14 bases. The TCR originated in a man younger than 30 in good health and CMV-seronegative. The CDR3 nucleotides are TGTGCCATCAGTGAGTCGGGACTAGCGGGAGAGGATGGGAATGAGCAGTTCTTC. This sequence encodes CAISESGLAGEDGNEQFF.